These 28 T cell receptor beta chains came from one sample sequenced in a study of radiotherapy plus CTLA-4 blockade in lung cancer. This table comes from immunoSEQ multiplex PCR, and its TCRdb copy is limited to in-frame clones, with some not included. The profile shows some 40,000 clones, 60% to 80% of them singletons. The specimen was peripheral blood, collected from a patient treated with radiotherapy plus ipilimumab. The receptors shown here come from a human donor with non-small cell lung cancer whose response to radiotherapy plus ipilimumab could not be evaluated.

The chain employs TRBV28 and TRBJ1-1; no definite D call. This CDR3 has 13 residues. The V gene's germline CDR1 is MDHEN and CDR2 SYDVKM. V lost 6 bases to trimming and J lost 4 bases, with 12 bases between them. CDR3 loop: CASRFWGGTEAFF. The CDR3 DNA reads as TGTGCCAGCAGGTTTTGGGGAGGCACTGAAGCTTTCTTT.

The chain carries TRBV6-1 and TRBJ2-5, with 7 bases matching TRBD1. J gave up 2 bases and V 4 bases, and 7 bases lay outside the gene matches. The CDR3 is 15 amino acids. Germline assignment: CDR1 MNHNS and CDR2 SASEGT. Here the CDR3 DNA reads TGTGCCAGCAGTGTCAGAGGACAGGTGCAAGAGACCCAGTACTTC. It translates to CASSVRGQVQETQYF.

The rearrangement joins TRBV5-1 to TRBJ1-1; possible D gene TRBD1, 5 bases. V lost 3 bases to trimming and J lost 4 bases, with 10 bases between them. This CDR3 is 13 amino acids long. Germline CDR1 is SGHRS and CDR2 is YFSETQ. CDR3 DNA: TGCGCCAGCAGCTCAACAGGTTCCACTGAAGCTTTCTTT. Its protein is CASSSTGSTEAFF.

This clone was counted once. This sequence joins TRBV28 and TRBJ1-1; D perhaps matches TRBD1 (6 bases). The germline V gene encodes CDR1 MDHEN and CDR2 SYDVKM. The CDR3 runs 14 residues. Deletions cut 3 bases from V and 6 bases from J, with 14 bases between. The CDR3 bases are TGTGCCAGCAGTTTGCTCGAGGGGGAGCCTGAAGCTTTCTTT. This translates into CASSLLEGEPEAFF.

The chain combines TRBV6-4 with TRBJ2-1, with D maybe TRBD2 (5 bases). The germline V gene encodes CDR1 MRHNA and CDR2 SNTAGT. This CDR3 is 13 amino acids long. V was cut by 3 bases and J by 7 bases, with 10 bases left in between. This chain's CDR3 is CASSEGRENEQFF. CDR3 in DNA: TGTGCCAGCAGTGAAGGTAGGGAGAATGAGCAGTTCTTC.

The V gene is TRBV7-9, the J gene TRBJ2-5; 9 bases align to TRBD2. The tail of the sequence fits TRBJ2-7 better, so the J call may be wrong. This CDR3 contains 14 residues. Germline loops: CDR1 SEHNR, CDR2 FQNEAQ (reference sequence). CDR3 amino acids: CASNRLADSYEQYF. In nucleotides, the CDR3 is TGTGCCAGCAACCGACTAGCGGACTCCTACGAGCAGTACTTC.

The chain combines TRBV11-3 with TRBJ2-2, with a weak D call TRBD1 (5 bases). V was clipped by 4 bases and J by 6 bases, with 12 bases between them. The CDR3 runs to 14 residues. The V gene's germline CDR1 is SGHNT and CDR2 YENEEA. The CDR3 DNA follows: TGTGCCAGCAGCTCAAACCAGGGTCCCGGGGAGCTGTTTTTT. Translating gives CASSSNQGPGELFF.

J is TRBJ1-1 and V is TRBV4-2, with D tentatively TRBD1 (5 bases). This CDR3 spans 17 amino acids. The V gene lost 0 bases and the J gene lost 3 bases, with 17 bases spanning the gap. The germline gives CDR1 LGHNA, CDR2 YNFKEQ. CDR3 bases: TGTGCCAGCAGCCAAGATTGGGGCCCCACGGCCTACACTGAAGCTTTCTTT. This gives the protein CASSQDWGPTAYTEAFF.

This chain links TRBV29-1 with TRBJ2-5, with D possibly matching TRBD1 (6 bases). Trimming shortened V by 1 base and J by 5 bases, and 14 bases separated the two germline ends. In germline, CDR1 is SQVTM, CDR2 ANQGSEA. The CDR3 is 14 residues long. CDR3 sequence reads: CSVEARGREETQYF. CDR3 nucleotide sequence: TGCAGCGTTGAAGCTAGGGGGAGAGAGGAGACCCAGTACTTC.

The chain couples TRBV2 to TRBJ1-2; 7 nucleotides agree with TRBD1. Germline V gene lookup returns CDR1 SNHLY and CDR2 FYNNEI. This CDR3 contains 15 residues. V dropped 7 bases and J dropped 4; count of bases not matched to a gene: 12. In DNA form, the CDR3 reads TGTGCCAGCAACACAGGACAGGCCGACTTCTATGGCTACACCTTC. This gives the protein CASNTGQADFYGYTF.

The V gene is TRBV5-3, the J gene TRBJ2-6; no clear D. TRBV5-3 is classed as an ORF, of uncertain function. The V gene lost 7 bases and the J gene lost 1 base, with 6 bases spanning the gap. The CDR3 has 13 residues. The CDR3 protein is CARSPSGANVLTF. CDR3 nucleotides: TGTGCCAGATCCCCATCTGGGGCCAACGTCCTGACTTTC.

J is TRBJ1-1 and V is TRBV4-2, with D maybe TRBD1 (6 bases). The V end was cut by 0 bases, the J end by 0 bases, with 11 bases between. The CDR3 spans 16 residues. Germline CDR1 reads LGHNA; CDR2 reads YNFKEQ. This chain's CDR3 is CASSQDGQNMNTEAFF. The CDR3 DNA follows: TGTGCCAGCAGCCAAGATGGACAGAACATGAACACTGAAGCTTTCTTT.

The chain couples TRBV10-3 to TRBJ2-7, with 8 bases aligning to TRBD2. The CDR3 is 14 amino acids. With 6 bases clipped from V and 1 base from J, the junction kept 5 bases outside the gene matches. CDR1 and CDR2 from the germline V gene are ENHRY and SYGVKD. Here the CDR3 DNA reads TGTGCCATCAGGAGAACTAGCGGTTCCTACGAGCAGTACTTC. It yields the protein CAIRRTSGSYEQYF.

The genes are TRBV9 and TRBJ1-2; D gene uncertain. With 0 bases removed from V and 3 bases from J, the gap between germline ends came to 9 bases. The V gene's germline CDR1 is SGDLS and CDR2 YYNGEE. CDR3 length: 14 amino acids. The DNA for the CDR3 is TGTGCCAGCAGCGTAGGGGTCGCGGACTATGGCTACACCTTC. Encoded protein: CASSVGVADYGYTF.

This clone showed up just a few times. V gene TRBV5-6 combines with J gene TRBJ2-4; tentative D call: TRBD1 (6 bases). Trimming pared 6 bases from V and 0 bases from J, leaving 13 bases between. CDR1 and CDR2 from the germline V gene are SGHDT and YYEEEE. This CDR3 is 15 amino acids long. CDR3 nucleotide sequence: TGTGCCAGCACCGAGGAAGGGGGAGCCAAAAACATTCAGTACTTC. Translated, it gives CASTEEGGAKNIQYF.

The rearrangement joins TRBV25-1 to TRBJ1-3; D ambiguous. Germline CDR1 is MGHDK and CDR2 is SYGVNS. This CDR3 contains 15 residues. The V end was cut by 6 bases, the J end by 7 bases, with 19 bases between. The CDR3 nucleotides are TGTGCCAGCAGCGGAGTGAAACGAGGGCGGAACACCATATATTTT. It yields the protein CASSGVKRGRNTIYF.

The sample holds a few counts of this clone. The chain uses TRBV9 and TRBJ1-2, with 7 bases lining up with TRBD1. After removal of 0 bases from V and 5 bases from J, the junction contained 7 bases not matched to a gene. Germline-derived CDR1 and CDR2 are SGDLS and YYNGEE. The CDR3 length is 15 residues. The CDR3 protein is CASSVDLGRGYGYTF. The CDR3 DNA is TGTGCCAGCAGCGTAGATCTCGGCAGGGGGTATGGCTACACCTTC. Combining the CDR3 with reference TRBV9 and TRBJ1-2 gives the whole variable domain DSGVTQTPKHLITATGQRVTLRCSPRSGDLSVYWYQQSLDQGLQFLIQYYNGEERAKGNILERFSAQQFPDLHSELNLSSLELGDSALYFCASSVDLGRGYGYTFGSGTRLTVV.

The gene calls are TRBV19 and TRBJ2-7, with D possibly matching TRBD2 (6 bases). Trimming pared 7 bases from V and 2 bases from J, leaving 15 bases between. CDR1 is LNHDA, CDR2 SQIVND, per germline (reference sequence). The CDR3 is made up of 14 amino acids. CDR3 protein: CASTEGGPPYEQYF. CDR3 sequence (DNA): TGTGCCAGTACCGAAGGAGGGCCCCCCTACGAGCAGTACTTC.

V gene TRBV7-3 combines with J gene TRBJ2-2, with a weak D call TRBD1 (5 bases). Looked up from germline, CDR1 is SGHTA and CDR2 is FQGTGA. The CDR3 runs 14 residues. V gave up 0 bases and J gave up 5 bases, with 7 bases separating them. CDR3 nucleotides: TGTGCCAGCAGCTTAACTTCAGGGACCGGGGAGCTGTTTTTT. Its translation: CASSLTSGTGELFF.

This clone was observed once. Other DNA sequences within the sample encode an identical CDR3. The rearrangement links TRBV16 to TRBJ2-7; TRBD1 aligns across 8 bases. Germline V gives CDR1 KGHSY, CDR2 FQNENV. The CDR3 covers 16 residues. Trimming took 4 bases from V and 1 from J; bases not matched to a gene: 9. CDR3 DNA sequence: TGTGCCAGCAGCCCCAAGAAACAGGGGGGATCCTACGAGCAGTACTTC. It yields the protein CASSPKKQGGSYEQYF.

The chain recombines TRBV4-3 with TRBJ2-1, with 7 bases fitting TRBD2. The CDR3 has 16 amino acids. V lost 1 base, J lost 5 bases, and 8 bases stayed unmatched. Germline CDR1 and CDR2: LGHNA and YSLEER. CDR3 residues: CASSQGGAGVNNEQFF. CDR3 DNA sequence: TGCGCCAGCAGCCAAGGAGGGGCGGGGGTTAACAATGAGCAGTTCTTC.

The chain joins TRBV6-6 to TRBJ1-2; no reliable D call. The CDR3 consists of 13 residues. Between the trimmed V and J ends, which lost 6 bases and 3 bases, there was a span of 11 bases. Germline CDR1 and CDR2: MNHNY and SVGAGI (reference sequence). This CDR3 reads CASSQAVYYGYTF. DNA of the CDR3: TGTGCCAGCAGCCAGGCAGTATACTATGGCTACACCTTC.

The genes are TRBV6-1 and TRBJ1-6, with 8 bases fitting TRBD1. The CDR3 runs to 14 residues. Germline lookup yields CDR1 MNHNS and CDR2 SASEGT. Trimming cost V 5 bases and J 10 bases; bases outside gene matches: 7. For the CDR3, the DNA is TGTGCCAGCAGTTTGGGGGACAGGCGCTCACCCCTCCACTTT. Translated, it gives CASSLGDRRSPLHF.

The rearrangement uses TRBV4-3 and TRBJ2-5; D is uncertain. The CDR3 sequence is 15 residues long. Per the germline V gene, CDR1 is LGHNA and CDR2 is YSLEER. Between the trimmed V and J ends, which lost 0 bases and 2 bases, there was a span of 10 bases. CDR3 amino acids: CASSQDKHQQETQYF. The CDR3 coding sequence is TGCGCCAGCAGCCAAGATAAGCACCAACAAGAGACCCAGTACTTC.

The chain employs TRBV5-1 and TRBJ2-4; a possible D gene is TRBD2 (6 bases). Per germline, CDR1 SGHRS and CDR2 YFSETQ. Deletions cut 4 bases from V and 8 bases from J, with 22 bases between. The CDR3 runs 16 residues. Here the CDR3 DNA reads TGCGCCAGCAGCCCAAGTTCCGGGACGGGGGTGTACATTCAGTACTTC. Residues: CASSPSSGTGVYIQYF.

The CDR3, as DNA: TGTGCCAGCAGCGTACAGGGGGTGAACACTGAAGCTTTCTTT. Translated, it gives CASSVQGVNTEAFF. The chain links TRBV5-4 to TRBJ1-1; TRBD1 agrees at 8 bases. Germline assignment: CDR1 SGHNT and CDR2 YYREEE (reference sequence). The CDR3 is 14 amino acids. V trimming: 4 bases; J trimming: 0 bases; junction bases outside the gene matches: 2.

The chain uses TRBV2 and TRBJ1-1; D perhaps matches TRBD1 (5 bases). The CDR3 sequence is 14 residues long. The V and J ends lost 2 bases and 4 bases respectively, with 11 bases between them. Per the germline V gene, CDR1 is SNHLY and CDR2 is FYNNEI. The CDR3 region is CASSEHSRGTEAFF. CDR3 coding DNA: TGTGCCAGCAGTGAACACTCAAGGGGCACTGAAGCTTTCTTT.

The chain uses TRBV5-1 and TRBJ2-5; 9 bases map to TRBD2. Germline-derived CDR1 and CDR2 are SGHRS and YFSETQ. There are 16 residues in the CDR3. V lost 4 bases and J lost 5; bases outside the gene matches: 12. The CDR3 bases are TGCGCCAGCAGCCCCGTAGCTAGCGGGGCAGTGGAGACCCAGTACTTC. Protein product: CASSPVASGAVETQYF.